A single T cell receptor (beta chain) is shown here with its context. The data derive from a study of blood T cell repertoires in COVID-19. Study-level information: Samples of COVID-19 (acute and convalescent) were obtained from the United States, Italy and Spain.

Sequencing was performed with immunoSEQ multiplex PCR; in TCRdb, only in-frame clones are kept and a portion is missing. The top ten hold 15% of the sample, which has about 90,000 clones, 75% to 90% seen once. With V trimmed by 5 bases and J by 5 bases, 5 bases remained unmatched. The CDR3 is 14 amino acids. From germline, CDR1 is SEHNR and CDR2 FQNEAQ (reference sequence). V and J are TRBV7-9 and TRBJ1-4, with 7 bases aligning to TRBD1. Sample: peripheral blood. This TCR was sampled from a male donor with acute or convalescent COVID-19. The CDR3 loop is CASSPGQLNEKLFF. The CDR3 bases are TGTGCCAGCAGCCCGGGACAGCTCAATGAAAAACTGTTTTTT.